These T cell receptor beta chains were read from a single sample in a study of TIL therapy for anti-PD-1-resistant metastatic lung cancer. The data were produced by immunoSEQ multiplex PCR, yet TCRdb's version contains in-frame clones alone and is incomplete. The table has about 50,000 clones, about two thirds seen once. The material sequenced was tumor tissue, taken at baseline. Receptors were obtained from a person aged 25 to 85 with non-small cell lung cancer. CDR3s include the opening cysteine and the closing phenylalanine or tryptophan. The order of the fields is V gene, clone size, J gene, D gene, CDR3 length, CDR3 protein, CDR3 DNA. D genes are given only for firm matches. Size is stated for part of the rows, as once, few or many counts, or as a class when the clone is expanded.

>TRBV7-2|.|TRBJ1-5|.|15
CASSPGSGRNQPQHF
TGTGCCAGCAGCCCGGGGAGTGGGCGCAATCAGCCCCAGCATTTT
>TRBV19|once|TRBJ1-6|.|16
CASSIDVQANNSPLHF
TGTGCCAGTAGTATAGATGTCCAGGCGAATAATTCACCCCTCCACTTT
>TRBV6-5|.|TRBJ2-2|.|16
CASSYSSRRGTGELFF
TGTGCCAGCAGTTACTCGAGTAGGAGGGGCACCGGGGAGCTGTTTTTT
>TRBV15|.|TRBJ1-2|TRBD1|14
CATSRQGADYGYTF
TGTGCCACCAGCAGACAGGGGGCCGACTATGGCTACACCTTC
>TRBV6-5|few|TRBJ1-2|TRBD1|13
CASSQRTGYGYTF
TGTGCCAGCAGTCAAAGGACAGGTTATGGCTACACCTTC
>TRBV28|.|TRBJ2-3|TRBD2|15
CASSLSGGHTDTQYF
TGTGCCAGCAGTTTAAGCGGGGGGCACACAGATACGCAGTATTTT
>TRBV29-1|.|TRBJ2-5|TRBD2|13
CSVGEGTQETQYF
TGCAGCGTTGGGGAGGGGACCCAAGAGACCCAGTACTTC
>TRBV5-6|.|TRBJ1-5|TRBD1|16
CASSTGTGVGNQPQHF
TGTGCCAGCAGCACCGGGACAGGGGTCGGCAATCAGCCCCAGCATTTT
>TRBV5-1|.|TRBJ1-3|.|16
CASSWDTILSGNTIYF
TGCGCCAGCAGCTGGGACACCATTCTCTCTGGAAACACCATATATTTT
>TRBV4-1|.|TRBJ2-2|TRBD1|15
CASSQRDRDTGELFF
TGCGCCAGCAGCCAGAGGGACAGGGACACCGGGGAGCTGTTTTTT
>TRBV7-3|.|TRBJ2-5|TRBD2|18
CASSSGTSGTPGQETQYF
TGTGCCAGCAGCTCCGGGACTAGCGGGACCCCTGGGCAAGAGACCCAGTACTTC
>TRBV5-6|.|TRBJ2-5|.|14
CASSPGPSRETQYF
TGTGCCAGCAGCCCCGGCCCCTCTCGGGAGACCCAGTACTTC
>TRBV5-6|.|TRBJ2-1|TRBD2|15
CASSPGLAAYNEQFF
TGTGCCAGCAGCCCGGGACTAGCGGCGTACAATGAGCAGTTCTTC
>TRBV5-4|.|TRBJ2-7|TRBD2|16
CASSTPTSGGLFEQYF
TGTGCCAGCAGCACACCCACTAGCGGGGGGCTCTTCGAGCAGTACTTC
>TRBV18|.|TRBJ2-6|TRBD1|17
CASSPLLDRGTLRVLTF
TGTGCCAGCTCACCACTTCTTGACAGGGGGACCCTACGCGTCCTGACTTTC
>TRBV30|.|TRBJ2-5|.|14
CAWSVIGGWETQYF
TGTGCCTGGAGTGTAATAGGGGGGTGGGAGACCCAGTACTTC
>TRBV13|.|TRBJ2-1|.|17
CASSLVRGRLTYNEQFF
TGTGCCAGCAGCTTAGTAAGGGGGAGGCTCACCTACAATGAGCAGTTCTTC
>TRBV15|.|TRBJ2-1|.|18
CATSRTPGGEFVGNEQFF
TGTGCCACCAGCAGAACCCCAGGAGGGGAGTTTGTAGGCAATGAGCAGTTCTTC
>TRBV19|.|TRBJ1-5|.|16
CASSSLFWDSNQPQHF
TGTGCCAGTAGTTCCCTGTTTTGGGATAGCAATCAGCCCCAGCATTTT
>TRBV28|.|TRBJ2-7|TRBD1|15
CASSANTGTAYEQYF
TGTGCCAGCAGTGCAAACACCGGGACAGCCTACGAGCAGTACTTC
>TRBV5-1|.|TRBJ2-3|TRBD2|19
CASSLGGLAGGSSSNTQYF
TGCGCCAGCAGCTTGGGCGGACTAGCGGGAGGGTCCTCTTCCAATACGCAGTATTTT
>TRBV5-6|.|TRBJ1-1|.|14
CASSLGRGGTEAFF
TGTGCCAGCAGCTTGGGCAGGGGTGGCACTGAAGCTTTCTTT
>TRBV30|few|TRBJ1-2|TRBD1|14
CAWSRDRGENGYTF
TGTGCCTGGAGTCGCGACAGGGGGGAGAATGGCTACACCTTC
>TRBV15|.|TRBJ1-5|.|14
CATSRDRRDQPQHF
TGTGCCACCAGCAGAGATCGTAGGGATCAGCCCCAGCATTTT
>TRBV28|.|TRBJ2-3|.|14
CASRGERGTDTQYF
TGTGCCAGCAGGGGGGAACGAGGCACAGATACGCAGTATTTT
>TRBV7-9|few|TRBJ2-2|.|16
CASKTRERTNTGELFF
TGTGCCAGCAAGACACGCGAGCGGACGAACACCGGGGAGCTGTTTTTT
>TRBV6-5|.|TRBJ1-4|.|14
CASRTGQINEKLFF
TGTGCCAGCAGGACAGGACAGATAAATGAAAAACTGTTTTTT
>TRBV7-3|.|TRBJ2-7|TRBD1|13
CASSLTGQSEQYF
TGTGCCAGCAGCTTAACGGGACAGAGCGAGCAGTACTTC
>TRBV25-1|.|TRBJ2-5|TRBD1|17
CASSDPTGTGDQETQYF
TGTGCCAGCAGTGACCCTACCGGGACAGGGGACCAAGAGACCCAGTACTTC
>TRBV5-4|.|TRBJ2-1|.|14
CASSLETSTRGQFF
TGTGCCAGCAGCTTGGAAACGTCGACGAGGGGGCAGTTCTTC
>TRBV5-4|few|TRBJ2-7|TRBD1|15
CASSPGQGLGYEQYF
TGTGCCAGCAGCCCGGGACAGGGTTTGGGCTACGAGCAGTACTTC
>TRBV10-3|.|TRBJ2-3|.|14
CAIRPGKGTDTQYF
TGTGCCATCCGTCCCGGAAAGGGCACAGATACGCAGTATTTT
>TRBV28|.|TRBJ2-3|TRBD2|13
CASRAGPPGGQYF
TGTGCCAGCCGAGCGGGACCACCGGGGGGGCAGTATTTT
>TRBV15|.|TRBJ2-5|.|16
CATSRDNRQRGETQYF
TGTGCCACCAGCAGAGATAATCGACAGAGGGGAGAGACCCAGTACTTC
>TRBV5-1|few|TRBJ2-5|TRBD2|16
CASRGARLAGVETQYF
TGCGCCAGTAGAGGAGCTAGACTAGCGGGAGTCGAGACCCAGTACTTC
>TRBV28|.|TRBJ2-4|.|13
CASRPLTKNIQYF
TGTGCCAGCAGGCCCCTGACCAAAAACATTCAGTACTTC
>TRBV10-2|.|TRBJ2-5|TRBD2|14
CASSEAGGVETQYF
TGCGCCAGCAGTGAGGCGGGGGGAGTGGAGACCCAGTACTTC
>TRBV10-3|few|TRBJ1-2|.|12
CAISEPGQGYTF
TGTGCCATCAGTGAGCCAGGTCAGGGCTACACCTTC
>TRBV29-1|.|TRBJ2-1|TRBD1|13
CSGRQGSYNEQFF
TGCAGCGGCCGACAGGGCTCCTACAATGAGCAGTTCTTC
>TRBV11-3|.|TRBJ2-1|TRBD1|17
CASSLVGTGQSYNEQFF
TGTGCCAGCAGCTTAGTCGGTACGGGACAGAGCTACAATGAGCAGTTCTTC
>TRBV2|.|TRBJ2-4|TRBD2|17
CASSGLAGGVGKNIQYF
TGTGCCAGCAGTGGTCTAGCGGGGGGGGTAGGCAAAAACATTCAGTACTTC
>TRBV5-4|.|TRBJ2-2|.|16
CASSLAIGQVTGELFF
TGTGCCAGCAGCTTGGCTATCGGACAAGTCACCGGGGAGCTGTTTTTT
>TRBV11-1|.|TRBJ2-3|TRBD2|16
CASSLSIAGRADTQYF
TGTGCCAGCAGCTTAAGTATAGCGGGGAGGGCAGATACGCAGTATTTT
>TRBV9|.|TRBJ1-5|.|15
CASSAEGRSNQPQHF
TGTGCCAGCAGCGCCGAGGGACGTAGCAATCAGCCCCAGCATTTT
>TRBV5-6|.|TRBJ1-2|TRBD1|15
CASTLWDRLTGGYTF
TGTGCCAGCACTCTCTGGGACAGGCTTACTGGTGGCTACACCTTC
>TRBV7-2|.|TRBJ2-1|.|11
CASSEFVEQFF
TGTGCCAGCAGCGAGTTTGTCGAGCAGTTCTTC
>TRBV25-1|.|TRBJ1-2|TRBD1|18
CASSGPTGDRGVHYGYTF
TGTGCCAGCAGTGGTCCCACGGGGGACAGGGGCGTTCATTATGGCTACACCTTC
>TRBV11-3|few|TRBJ2-7|.|13
CASSFGQVGEQYF
TGTGCCAGCAGCTTTGGGCAGGTCGGCGAGCAGTACTTC
>TRBV28|.|TRBJ2-2|TRBD1|16
CASSSPGQGRAGELFF
TGTGCCAGCAGTTCACCGGGACAGGGGCGGGCCGGGGAGCTGTTTTTT
>TRBV6-5|.|TRBJ1-1|TRBD1|12
CASRRTGQEAFF
TGTGCCAGCAGACGGACAGGGCAGGAAGCTTTCTTT
>TRBV27|few|TRBJ1-1|.|15
CASSLWGAMNTEAFF
TGTGCCAGCAGTTTATGGGGGGCGATGAACACTGAAGCTTTCTTT
>TRBV5-6|.|TRBJ2-5|TRBD1|17
CASSAFGEDRGGETQYF
TGTGCCAGCAGCGCTTTCGGAGAGGACAGGGGTGGGGAGACCCAGTACTTC
>TRBV7-6|.|TRBJ2-3|TRBD2|16
CASSLGLAGGTDTQYF
TGTGCCAGCAGCTTAGGACTAGCGGGGGGCACAGATACGCAGTATTTT